The clone carrying this TCR beta chain was counted a few times. Its antigen remains unidentified. CDR3 length equals 16 residues. Trimming removed 7 bases at V and 1 base at J, with 16 bases between. Germline values: CDR1 SNHLY, CDR2 FYNNEI. The data derive from a study of cytomegalovirus exposure and HLA in healthy donors. Study overall: From HLA-typed donors, an early data release held approximately 85 million unique TCRs. Study outcomes and limitations: Another analysis was done later, and it associated roughly 15,000 TCR beta sequences with HLA alleles at 0.05 false discovery rate. A few of the chains that were CMV-associated were confirmed in vitro to be specific for CMV antigens. As was reported, the HLA-A and HLA-B alleles of most subjects were accurately predicted from TCR beta sequences.

PCR amplification relied on 60 Vbeta primers (plus 13 Jbeta primers). Method: immunoSEQ multiplex PCR; TCRdb's copy keeps in-frame clones and lacks some. Of some 160,000 clones in the sample, 78% were seen once. This chain connects TRBV2 to TRBJ2-2, with D tentatively TRBD1 (5 bases). This receptor was obtained from a male donor in good health and CMV-seronegative. Material: PBMCs. The CDR3 loop reads CASTKQGAENTGELFF. DNA for the CDR3: TGTGCCAGCACCAAACAAGGGGCGGAGAACACCGGGGAGCTGTTTTTT.